The clone carrying this T cell receptor beta chain was seen a single time. The antigen remains unidentified. The sample originates from a study of cytomegalovirus exposure and HLA in healthy donors. The study ran its PCR with 60 Vbeta and 13 Jbeta primers. The assay was immunoSEQ multiplex PCR, and TCRdb's table has in-frame clones only and misses some. The sample has 110,000 to 150,000 clones, roughly 9.4% seen once. Findings of the study overall: In a later analysis, at a false discovery rate of 0.05, under 20,000 TCR beta sequences were associated with HLA alleles. Presence/absence analyses rested on an assumption that sequencing depth was roughly uniform across donors.

The CDR3 runs to 17 residues. CDR1 is MDHEN and CDR2 is SYDVKM in the germline V gene. The J segment lost 7 bases and the V segment lost 3 bases, leaving 9 bases of the junction unmatched. This receptor was taken from a male donor in good health and CMV-seronegative. V usage is TRBV28 and J usage is TRBJ2-2; 12 bases line up with TRBD2. Sequencing was performed on PBMCs. The CDR3 coding sequence is TGTGCCAGCAGTTTGGGGCTAGCGGGAGGGCCGGTCGGGGAGCTGTTTTTT. Protein: CASSLGLAGGPVGELFF.